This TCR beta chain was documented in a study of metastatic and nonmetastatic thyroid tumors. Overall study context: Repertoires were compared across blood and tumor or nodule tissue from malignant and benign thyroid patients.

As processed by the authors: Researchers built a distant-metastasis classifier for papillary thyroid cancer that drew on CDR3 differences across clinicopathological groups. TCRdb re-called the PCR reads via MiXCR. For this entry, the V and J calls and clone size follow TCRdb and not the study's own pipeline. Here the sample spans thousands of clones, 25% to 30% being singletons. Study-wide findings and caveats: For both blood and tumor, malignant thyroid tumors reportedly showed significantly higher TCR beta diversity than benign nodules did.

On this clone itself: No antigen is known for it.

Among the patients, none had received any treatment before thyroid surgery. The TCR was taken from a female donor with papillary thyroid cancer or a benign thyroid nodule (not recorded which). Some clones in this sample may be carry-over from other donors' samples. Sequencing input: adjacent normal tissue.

Here the CDR3 DNA reads TGTGCCAGCAGACCCCCAGGGGGCTACGAGCAGTACTTC. Translating it yields CASRPPGGYEQYF. This chain joins TRBV6-1 and TRBJ2-7; TRBD1 aligns across 7 bases. The CDR3 runs to 13 residues. Germline CDR1 and CDR2: MNHNS and SASEGT. V was pared by 6 bases and J by 3 bases, with 5 bases of the junction left unmatched.